The clone carrying this TCR beta chain was recorded many times. Antigen specificity is unknown. This specimen comes from a study of molecular identifiers for immune sequencing clone quantification. Study results and limitations: Sizes of highly expanded clones could be underestimated through identical TCRs sharing a barcode. In naive cells, under 1% of molecules belonged to clones above 20 RNA copies, against over 98% in effector cells. Detecting spiked Jurkat TCR RNA from one cell among about 910,000 naive cells was reportedly possible.

The CDR3 runs 13 residues. The V segment lost 5 bases and the J segment 12 bases; nucleotides outside the gene matches: 7. Germline CDR1 reads MNHEY; CDR2 reads SVGAGI. In preparing bulk TCR libraries, previously described methods and listed TCR primers were used. TCRdb processed the PCR reads anew with MiXCR; each CDR3 protein has one entry. The sample has fewer than 350,000 distinct CDR3 sequences, roughly 24% seen once. This TCR was recovered from a human donor in good health. Some libraries in this study had Jurkat cell RNA spiked in. The chain links TRBV6-5 to TRBJ2-1; 10 bases align to TRBD2. Sequencing was performed on naive CD8+ T cells from blood, with Jurkat cell RNA spiked in. Subset described: FACS-sorted CD8+CD4-CCR7+CD45RA+ naive T cells. The CDR3 loop is CASSRAGGPMQFF. CDR3 bases: TGTGCCAGCAGTCGAGCGGGGGGGCCGATGCAGTTCTTC.